This TCR beta chain was sequenced during a study of T-cell memory formation after mild COVID-19. Study in general: Clusters of TCRs were largely donor specific. Whole-study findings and limits: Some clones that responded turned up in pre-infection memory, which suggests that cross-reactive memory joined in. Shrinking CD4+ clones were chiefly CM and EM; CD8+ ones were chiefly EMRA.

TCR alpha and TCR beta cDNA libraries carrying sample barcodes and UMIs were produced by 5'RACE using constant-segment primers. TCRdb independently ran MiXCR on the 5' RACE reads; one entry per CDR3 protein. The profile shows about 430,000 distinct CDR3 sequences, under 20% of them singletons. Concerning this clonotype itself: Antigen unknown.

V lost 3 bases and J lost 6, with 7 bases in between. This CDR3 region has 12 residues. The germline gives CDR1 KGHDR, CDR2 SFDVKD. The chain couples TRBV24-1 to TRBJ1-2; unclear D gene. This receptor was identified in a man aged 18 to 30 who had mild COVID-19 (a few samples of this study predate the infection). Cell type and time point are not known. Sample: PBMCs or a T cell subset sorted from them (not recorded which). The CDR3 here is CATSDGMDGYTF. The CDR3 DNA is TGTGCCACCAGTGATGGGATGGATGGCTACACCTTC.